This T cell receptor (beta chain) derives from a study of cytomegalovirus exposure and HLA in healthy donors. The wider study: Findings of an earlier analysis included 110 million or so unique TCR beta sequences from 190 million or so T cells. The Caucasian-associated ancestry cluster held around four fifths of 300 to 450 genotyped donors. Study-wide results and caveats: The investigators catalogued under 200 TCR beta chains as cytomegalovirus-associated.

In the case of this clone: Its antigen is as yet unknown.

CDR3 length: 11 residues. Per the germline V gene, CDR1 is SGHVS and CDR2 is FNYEAQ. The trim removed 5 bases at V and 5 bases at J, leaving 0 bases unmatched. Amplification used 60 Vbeta primers and 13 Jbeta primers. Repertoires were generated with immunoSEQ multiplex PCR, while TCRdb's copy carries only in-frame clones and drops some. This table holds around 150,000 clones, roughly 75% found once. The sequence was collected from a man aged 25 to 40 in good health. This sequence joins TRBV7-6 and TRBJ2-7, with TRBD2 matching 7 bases. Sequenced: PBMCs. The CDR3, as DNA: TGTGCCAGCAGCCGGGGGGACGAGCAGTACTTC. Protein product: CASSRGDEQYF.